This is a list of T cell receptor beta chains from one sample in a study of cytomegalovirus exposure and HLA in healthy donors. Assay used: immunoSEQ multiplex PCR; TCRdb lists only in-frame clones, some missing. Of 150,000 to 200,000 clones detected, over 80% appear once; the ten largest clones hold approximately 6.5%. Material for sequencing was PBMCs. The receptors derive from a male donor in good health and CMV-seropositive. Both conserved end residues are part of each CDR3. D genes are given only for firm matches. Some rows mark clone size as missing; the rest say once, few, many or name a class of expanded clone.

clone size: .
J gene: TRBJ2-7
D gene: .
V gene: TRBV11-2
CDR3 protein: CASTSGPGFAYEQYF
CDR3 DNA: TGTGCCAGCACCTCAGGGCCAGGGTTCGCCTACGAGCAGTACTTC

clone size: .
J gene: TRBJ2-2
D gene: .
V gene: TRBV27
CDR3 protein: CASRSSNTGELFF
CDR3 DNA: TGTGCCAGCAGGTCTAGCAACACCGGGGAGCTGTTTTTT

clone size: .
J gene: TRBJ2-2
D gene: .
V gene: TRBV5-6
CDR3 protein: CASSHRRGEELFF
CDR3 DNA: TGTGCCAGCAGCCACCGAAGGGGTGAGGAGCTGTTTTTT

clone size: .
J gene: TRBJ2-5
D gene: TRBD2
V gene: TRBV9
CDR3 protein: CASTPNVGTSGRKSRETQYF
CDR3 DNA: TGTGCCAGCACCCCAAATGTAGGGACTAGCGGGAGAAAGTCGCGAGAGACCCAGTACTTC

clone size: .
J gene: TRBJ1-2
D gene: TRBD1
V gene: TRBV30
CDR3 protein: CAWTTGVGYTF
CDR3 DNA: TGTGCCTGGACGACAGGGGTTGGCTACACCTTC

clone size: .
J gene: TRBJ2-3
D gene: TRBD2
V gene: TRBV9
CDR3 protein: CASSEGLAGTDTQYF
CDR3 DNA: TGTGCCAGCAGCGAGGGACTAGCGGGCACAGATACGCAGTATTTT

clone size: .
J gene: TRBJ1-2
D gene: .
V gene: TRBV7-9
CDR3 protein: CASSFPVANYGYTF
CDR3 DNA: TGTGCCAGCAGCTTTCCAGTGGCTAACTATGGCTACACCTTC

clone size: .
J gene: TRBJ1-4
D gene: .
V gene: TRBV6-9
CDR3 protein: CASSYSGSLVATNEKLFF
CDR3 DNA: TGTGCCAGCAGTTATTCGGGCAGCCTTGTTGCAACTAATGAAAAACTGTTTTTT

clone size: .
J gene: TRBJ2-2
D gene: .
V gene: TRBV11-3
CDR3 protein: CASSLARGDTGELFF
CDR3 DNA: TGTGCCAGCAGCTTAGCCAGGGGGGACACCGGGGAGCTGTTTTTT

clone size: .
J gene: TRBJ2-7
D gene: .
V gene: TRBV19
CDR3 protein: CASSPSSLEQYF
CDR3 DNA: TGTGCCAGTAGTCCCTCAAGCTTGGAGCAGTACTTC

clone size: .
J gene: TRBJ1-1
D gene: TRBD1
V gene: TRBV2
CDR3 protein: CASSVEQGDTEAFF
CDR3 DNA: TGTGCCAGCAGTGTGGAACAGGGGGACACTGAAGCTTTCTTT

clone size: .
J gene: TRBJ2-2
D gene: .
V gene: TRBV25-1
CDR3 protein: CASSDRQAYTGELFF
CDR3 DNA: TGTGCCAGCAGTGATCGCCAGGCCTACACCGGGGAGCTGTTTTTT

clone size: .
J gene: TRBJ2-7
D gene: TRBD2
V gene: TRBV28
CDR3 protein: CASSLILAGGTYEQYF
CDR3 DNA: TGTGCCAGCAGTTTGATACTAGCGGGAGGGACCTACGAGCAGTACTTC

clone size: once
J gene: TRBJ2-2
D gene: TRBD2
V gene: TRBV6-4
CDR3 protein: CASSDGGGTGELFF
CDR3 DNA: TGTGCCAGCAGTGACGGCGGGGGCACCGGGGAGCTGTTTTTT

clone size: .
J gene: TRBJ2-5
D gene: TRBD1
V gene: TRBV11-3
CDR3 protein: CASSLGTGQSQETQYF
CDR3 DNA: TGTGCCAGCAGCTTAGGGACGGGACAGTCCCAAGAGACCCAGTACTTC

clone size: .
J gene: TRBJ2-7
D gene: TRBD2
V gene: TRBV7-9
CDR3 protein: CASSPLAGEVNHEQYF
CDR3 DNA: TGTGCCAGCAGCCCACTAGCGGGAGAGGTGAACCACGAGCAGTACTTC

clone size: few
J gene: TRBJ1-6
D gene: .
V gene: TRBV14
CDR3 protein: CASSLLGSPLHF
CDR3 DNA: TGTGCCAGCAGCCTCCTCGGTTCACCCCTCCACTTT

clone size: .
J gene: TRBJ2-7
D gene: TRBD2
V gene: TRBV7-7
CDR3 protein: CASSPGTSPEQYF
CDR3 DNA: TGTGCTAGCAGTCCAGGGACTAGCCCCGAGCAGTACTTC

clone size: .
J gene: TRBJ2-5
D gene: .
V gene: TRBV15
CDR3 protein: CATSRDPVSGETQYF
CDR3 DNA: TGTGCCACCAGCAGAGATCCAGTATCAGGGGAGACCCAGTACTTC

clone size: .
J gene: TRBJ2-7
D gene: .
V gene: TRBV7-2
CDR3 protein: CASSWQGHSSYEQYF
CDR3 DNA: TGTGCCAGCAGCTGGCAGGGACATTCCTCCTACGAGCAGTACTTC

clone size: .
J gene: TRBJ1-1
D gene: .
V gene: TRBV27
CDR3 protein: CASRVTKLNTEAFF
CDR3 DNA: TGTGCCAGCAGGGTTACGAAGCTGAACACTGAAGCTTTCTTT

clone size: .
J gene: TRBJ2-7
D gene: .
V gene: TRBV6-4
CDR3 protein: CASSDSPNSYEQYF
CDR3 DNA: TGTGCCAGCAGTGACTCCCCCAACTCCTACGAGCAGTACTTC

clone size: .
J gene: TRBJ2-3
D gene: .
V gene: TRBV29-1
CDR3 protein: CSGGTGTDTQYF
CDR3 DNA: TGCAGCGGGGGGACTGGCACAGATACGCAGTATTTT

clone size: .
J gene: TRBJ2-1
D gene: TRBD2
V gene: TRBV27
CDR3 protein: CASSLLLAGVPDSSYNEQFF
CDR3 DNA: TGTGCCAGCAGTTTACTCCTAGCGGGAGTTCCGGACAGCTCCTACAATGAGCAGTTCTTC

clone size: .
J gene: TRBJ2-2
D gene: .
V gene: TRBV19
CDR3 protein: CASSPSLFLGTGELFF
CDR3 DNA: TGTGCCAGTAGCCCCAGCCTCTTTCTAGGAACCGGGGAGCTGTTTTTT

clone size: .
J gene: TRBJ2-3
D gene: TRBD2
V gene: TRBV28
CDR3 protein: CATSGTSGHTDTQYF
CDR3 DNA: TGTGCCACCTCCGGGACTAGCGGCCACACAGATACGCAGTATTTT

clone size: .
J gene: TRBJ2-7
D gene: TRBD2
V gene: TRBV19
CDR3 protein: CASSSTSTLSQQYF
CDR3 DNA: TGTGCCAGTAGTTCGACTAGCACACTCAGCCAGCAGTACTTC

clone size: .
J gene: TRBJ2-7
D gene: .
V gene: TRBV6-1
CDR3 protein: CASSESQGIYEQYF
CDR3 DNA: TGTGCCAGCAGTGAATCTCAGGGTATCTACGAGCAGTACTTC

clone size: .
J gene: TRBJ1-2
D gene: .
V gene: TRBV10-3
CDR3 protein: CAISEFRGGTHGYTF
CDR3 DNA: TGTGCCATCAGTGAGTTCCGGGGGGGGACGCATGGCTACACCTTC

clone size: few
J gene: TRBJ2-3
D gene: TRBD1
V gene: TRBV28
CDR3 protein: CASAEGGRKDTQYF
CDR3 DNA: TGTGCCAGCGCTGAAGGGGGCAGGAAAGATACGCAGTATTTT

clone size: .
J gene: TRBJ2-7
D gene: .
V gene: TRBV5-5
CDR3 protein: CASSLTSSYEQYF
CDR3 DNA: TGTGCCAGCAGCTTGACTAGCTCCTACGAGCAGTACTTC

clone size: .
J gene: TRBJ2-7
D gene: .
V gene: TRBV11-2
CDR3 protein: CASSRSGTPYEQYF
CDR3 DNA: TGTGCCAGCAGCCGTAGCGGCACGCCCTACGAGCAGTACTTC

clone size: .
J gene: TRBJ2-5
D gene: TRBD2
V gene: TRBV18
CDR3 protein: CASSPPGLAGDGIGAYF
CDR3 DNA: TGTGCCAGCTCACCACCCGGACTAGCGGGAGACGGAATTGGGGCCTACTTC

clone size: .
J gene: TRBJ2-1
D gene: .
V gene: TRBV11-1
CDR3 protein: CASSRPGGPYNEQFF
CDR3 DNA: TGTGCCAGCAGCCGCCCAGGGGGGCCCTACAATGAGCAGTTCTTC

clone size: .
J gene: TRBJ1-1
D gene: .
V gene: TRBV29-1
CDR3 protein: CSGWALNTEAFF
CDR3 DNA: TGCAGCGGCTGGGCCTTGAACACTGAAGCTTTCTTT

clone size: .
J gene: TRBJ2-7
D gene: TRBD1
V gene: TRBV6-5
CDR3 protein: CASSGDRFSYEQYF
CDR3 DNA: TGTGCCAGCAGCGGGGACAGATTCTCCTACGAGCAGTACTTC

clone size: .
J gene: TRBJ2-3
D gene: TRBD2
V gene: TRBV6-4
CDR3 protein: CASSAGETDTQYF
CDR3 DNA: TGTGCCAGCAGCGCGGGAGAAACAGATACGCAGTATTTT

clone size: once
J gene: TRBJ2-7
D gene: TRBD2
V gene: TRBV11-3
CDR3 protein: CASSPPSGNSYEQYF
CDR3 DNA: TGTGCCAGCAGCCCCCCTAGCGGGAACTCCTACGAGCAGTACTTC

clone size: .
J gene: TRBJ2-1
D gene: .
V gene: TRBV6-6
CDR3 protein: CASSSDQGFPYNEQFF
CDR3 DNA: TGTGCCAGCAGTTCCGACCAGGGGTTCCCCTACAATGAGCAGTTCTTC

clone size: .
J gene: TRBJ2-7
D gene: TRBD2
V gene: TRBV6-6
CDR3 protein: CASRGTSVSYEQYF
CDR3 DNA: TGTGCCAGCAGGGGGACTAGCGTCTCCTACGAGCAGTACTTC

clone size: few
J gene: TRBJ2-7
D gene: .
V gene: TRBV12-2
CDR3 protein: CASRLGQTSDETYEQYF
CDR3 DNA: TGTGCAAGTCGCTTAGGCCAGACTAGCGATGAAACCTACGAGCAGTACTTC

clone size: .
J gene: TRBJ2-7
D gene: .
V gene: TRBV21-1
CDR3 protein: CASSKEGNLADYYEQYF
CDR3 DNA: TGTGCCAGCAGCAAAGAGGGTAATCTAGCTGACTACTACGAGCAGTACTTC